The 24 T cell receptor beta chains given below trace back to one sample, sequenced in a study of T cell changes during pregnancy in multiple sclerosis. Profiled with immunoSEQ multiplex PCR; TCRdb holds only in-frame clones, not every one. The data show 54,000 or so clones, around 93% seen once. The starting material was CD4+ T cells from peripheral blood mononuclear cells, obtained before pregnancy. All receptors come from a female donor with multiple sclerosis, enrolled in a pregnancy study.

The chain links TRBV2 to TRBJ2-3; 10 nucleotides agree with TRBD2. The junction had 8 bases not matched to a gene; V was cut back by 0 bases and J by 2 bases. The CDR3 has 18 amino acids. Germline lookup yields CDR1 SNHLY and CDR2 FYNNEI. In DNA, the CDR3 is TGTGCCAGCAGTGAAGCGCTCGGGAGCGGGAGGGTCACAGATACGCAGTATTTT. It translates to CASSEALGSGRVTDTQYF.

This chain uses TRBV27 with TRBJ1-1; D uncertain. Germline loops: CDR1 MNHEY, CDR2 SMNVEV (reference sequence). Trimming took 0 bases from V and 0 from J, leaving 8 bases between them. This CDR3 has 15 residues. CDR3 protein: CASSLSEPLNTEAFF. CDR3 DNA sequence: TGTGCCAGCAGTTTATCGGAGCCCTTGAACACTGAAGCTTTCTTT.

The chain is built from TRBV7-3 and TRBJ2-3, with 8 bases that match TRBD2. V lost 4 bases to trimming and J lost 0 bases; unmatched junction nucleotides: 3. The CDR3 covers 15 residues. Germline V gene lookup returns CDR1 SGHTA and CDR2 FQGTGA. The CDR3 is CASSSLAGSTDTQYF. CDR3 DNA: TGTGCCAGCAGCTCATTAGCGGGAAGCACAGATACGCAGTATTTT.

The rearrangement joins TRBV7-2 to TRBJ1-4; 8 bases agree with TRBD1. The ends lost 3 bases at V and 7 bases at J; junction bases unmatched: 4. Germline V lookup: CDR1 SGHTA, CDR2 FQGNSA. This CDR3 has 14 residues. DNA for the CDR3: TGTGCCAGCAGCTTCCGACAGGGGTTTGAAAAACTGTTTTTT. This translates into CASSFRQGFEKLFF.

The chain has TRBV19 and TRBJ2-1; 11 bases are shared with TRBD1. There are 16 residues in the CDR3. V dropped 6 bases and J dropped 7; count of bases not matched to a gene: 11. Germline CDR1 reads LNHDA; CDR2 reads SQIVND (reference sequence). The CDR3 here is CASSLLRDRGRNEQFF. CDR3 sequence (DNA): TGTGCCAGTAGCCTCCTCCGGGACAGGGGGAGGAATGAGCAGTTCTTC.

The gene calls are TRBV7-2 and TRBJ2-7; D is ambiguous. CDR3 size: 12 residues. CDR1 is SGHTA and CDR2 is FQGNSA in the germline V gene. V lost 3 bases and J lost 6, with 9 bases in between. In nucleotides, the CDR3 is TGTGCCAGCAGCTTCCTAGAACCCGAGCAGTACTTC. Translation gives CASSFLEPEQYF.

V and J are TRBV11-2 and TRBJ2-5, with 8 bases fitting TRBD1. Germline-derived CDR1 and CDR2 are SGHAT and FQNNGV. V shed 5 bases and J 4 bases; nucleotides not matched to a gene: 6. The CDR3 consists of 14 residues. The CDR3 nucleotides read TGTGCCAGCAGCAAGACAGGGGCGGGAGAGACCCAGTACTTC. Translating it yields CASSKTGAGETQYF.

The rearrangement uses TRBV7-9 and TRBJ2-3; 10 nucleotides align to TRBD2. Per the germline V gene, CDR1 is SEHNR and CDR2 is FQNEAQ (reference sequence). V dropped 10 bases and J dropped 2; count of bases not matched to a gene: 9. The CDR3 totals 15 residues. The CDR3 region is CATFGAGGNTDTQYF. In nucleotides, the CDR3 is TGTGCCACCTTCGGAGCGGGAGGGAACACAGATACGCAGTATTTT.

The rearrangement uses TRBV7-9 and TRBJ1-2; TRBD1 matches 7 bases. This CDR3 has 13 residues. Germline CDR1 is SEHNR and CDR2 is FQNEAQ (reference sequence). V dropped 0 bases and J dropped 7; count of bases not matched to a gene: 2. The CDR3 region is CASSLAGTVGYTF. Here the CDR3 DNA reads TGTGCCAGCAGCTTAGCTGGGACAGTTGGCTACACCTTC. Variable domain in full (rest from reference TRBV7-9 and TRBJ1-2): DTGVSQNPRHKITKRGQNVTFRCDPISEHNRLYWYRQTLGQGPEFLTYFQNEAQLEKSRLLSDRFSAERPKGSFSTLEIQRTEQGDSAMYLCASSLAGTVGYTFGSGTRLTVV.

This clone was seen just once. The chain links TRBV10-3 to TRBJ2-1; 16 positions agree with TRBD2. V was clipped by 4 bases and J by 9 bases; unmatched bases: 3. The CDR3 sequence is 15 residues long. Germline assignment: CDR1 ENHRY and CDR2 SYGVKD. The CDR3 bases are TGTGCCATCAGTGGGGGACTAGCGGGAGGGTTTGAGCAGTTCTTC. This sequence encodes CAISGGLAGGFEQFF.

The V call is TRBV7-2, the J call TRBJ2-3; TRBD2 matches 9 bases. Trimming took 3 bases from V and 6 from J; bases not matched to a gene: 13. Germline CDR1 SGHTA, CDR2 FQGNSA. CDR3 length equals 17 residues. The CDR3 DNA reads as TGTGCCAGCAGCTTTCTAGGTGGTCTAGCGGGACCGGATACGCAGTATTTT. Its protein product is CASSFLGGLAGPDTQYF.

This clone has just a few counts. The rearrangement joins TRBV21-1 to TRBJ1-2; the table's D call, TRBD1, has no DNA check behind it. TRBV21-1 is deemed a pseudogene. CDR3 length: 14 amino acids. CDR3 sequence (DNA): TGTGCCAGCAGCAAAAAGGACAGGGGACGAGGCTACACCTTC. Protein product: CASSKKDRGRGYTF.

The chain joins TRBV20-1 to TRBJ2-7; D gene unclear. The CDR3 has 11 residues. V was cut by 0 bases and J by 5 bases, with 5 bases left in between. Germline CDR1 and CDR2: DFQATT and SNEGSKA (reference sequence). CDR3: CSARDRDEQYF. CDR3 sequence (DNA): TGCAGTGCTAGAGATCGGGACGAGCAGTACTTC.

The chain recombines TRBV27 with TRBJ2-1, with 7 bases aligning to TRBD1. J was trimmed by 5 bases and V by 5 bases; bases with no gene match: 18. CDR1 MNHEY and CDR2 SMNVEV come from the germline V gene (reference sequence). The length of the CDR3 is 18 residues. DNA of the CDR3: TGTGCCAGCAGTAAATTCGCTGGAGGAAGGGGGCCAGACAATGAGCAGTTCTTC. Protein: CASSKFAGGRGPDNEQFF.

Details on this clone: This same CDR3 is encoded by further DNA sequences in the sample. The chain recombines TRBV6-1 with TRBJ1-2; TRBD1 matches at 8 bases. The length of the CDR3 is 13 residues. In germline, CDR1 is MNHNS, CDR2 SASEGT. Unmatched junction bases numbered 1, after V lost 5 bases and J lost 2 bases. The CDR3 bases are TGTGCCAGCAGTCGACAGGGGAACTATGGCTACACCTTC. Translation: CASSRQGNYGYTF.

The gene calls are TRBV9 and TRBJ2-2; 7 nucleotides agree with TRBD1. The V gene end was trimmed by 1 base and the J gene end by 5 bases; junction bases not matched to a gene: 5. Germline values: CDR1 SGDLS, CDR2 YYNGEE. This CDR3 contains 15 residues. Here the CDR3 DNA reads TGTGCCAGCAGCGTATTAATACAGGGGACCGGGGAGCTGTTTTTT. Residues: CASSVLIQGTGELFF.

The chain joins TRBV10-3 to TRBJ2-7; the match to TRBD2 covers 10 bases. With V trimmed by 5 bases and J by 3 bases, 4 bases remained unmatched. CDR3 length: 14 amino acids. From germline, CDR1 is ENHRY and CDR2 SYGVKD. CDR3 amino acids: CAISPSGRDYEQYF. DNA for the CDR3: TGTGCCATCAGTCCGAGCGGGAGGGACTACGAGCAGTACTTC.

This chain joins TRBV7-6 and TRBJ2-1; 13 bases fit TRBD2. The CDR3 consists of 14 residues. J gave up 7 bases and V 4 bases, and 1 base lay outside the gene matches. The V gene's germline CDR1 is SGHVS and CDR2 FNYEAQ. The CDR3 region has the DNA TGTGCCAGCAGCTGGACTAGCGGGAGTAATGAGCAGTTCTTC. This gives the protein CASSWTSGSNEQFF.

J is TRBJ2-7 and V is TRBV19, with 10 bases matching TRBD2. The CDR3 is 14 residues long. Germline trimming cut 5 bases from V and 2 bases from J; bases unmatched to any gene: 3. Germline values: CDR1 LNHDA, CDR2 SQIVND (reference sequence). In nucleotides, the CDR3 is TGTGCCAGTAGTGAGCGGGAGGGACCCTACGAGCAGTACTTC. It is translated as CASSEREGPYEQYF.

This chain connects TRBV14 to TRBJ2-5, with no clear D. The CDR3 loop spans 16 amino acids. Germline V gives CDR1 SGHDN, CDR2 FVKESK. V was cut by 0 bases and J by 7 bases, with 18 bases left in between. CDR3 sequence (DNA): TGTGCCAGCAGCCAAGATGTCGGAAACCTTGGCGGGACCCAGTACTTC. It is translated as CASSQDVGNLGGTQYF.

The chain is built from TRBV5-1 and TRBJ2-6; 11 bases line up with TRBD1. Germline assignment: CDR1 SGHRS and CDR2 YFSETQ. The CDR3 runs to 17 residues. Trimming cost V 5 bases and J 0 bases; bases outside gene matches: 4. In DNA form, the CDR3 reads TGCGCCAGCAGTGACGGGACAGGGGGCTCTGGGGCCAACGTCCTGACTTTC. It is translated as CASSDGTGGSGANVLTF.

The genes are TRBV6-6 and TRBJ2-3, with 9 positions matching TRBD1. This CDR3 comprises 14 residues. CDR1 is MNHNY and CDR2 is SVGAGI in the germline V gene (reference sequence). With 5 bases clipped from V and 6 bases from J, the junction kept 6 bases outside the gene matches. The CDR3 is CASSPTGGMDTQYF. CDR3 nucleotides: TGTGCCAGCAGTCCGACAGGGGGAATGGATACGCAGTATTTT.

CDR3 sequence: CASSQDHYEQYF. CDR3 nucleotide sequence: TGTGCCAGCAGCCAAGATCATTACGAGCAGTACTTC. V and J are TRBV14 and TRBJ2-7; D is uncertain. Germline loops: CDR1 SGHDN, CDR2 FVKESK. The V and J ends lost 0 bases and 4 bases respectively, with 4 bases between them. This CDR3 contains 12 residues.

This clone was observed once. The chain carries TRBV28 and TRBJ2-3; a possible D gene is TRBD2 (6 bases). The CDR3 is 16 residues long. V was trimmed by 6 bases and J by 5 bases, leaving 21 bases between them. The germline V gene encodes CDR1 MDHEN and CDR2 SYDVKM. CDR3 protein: CASSPNLLARVDTQYF. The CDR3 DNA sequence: TGTGCCAGCAGCCCAAACCTCCTAGCGAGGGTAGATACGCAGTATTTT.